What follows are 29 T cell receptor beta chains derived from one specimen sequenced in a study of cytomegalovirus exposure and HLA in healthy donors. 60 Vbeta and 13 Jbeta primers were used in PCR. The protocol was immunoSEQ multiplex PCR, while the TCRdb copy is restricted to in-frame clones and leaves out a portion. The sample comprises around 78,000 clones, around three quarters of which are singletons, and 0.9% to 1.2% rests with the top ten. Sequenced sample: PBMCs. The receptors here all came from a male donor in good health and CMV-seronegative.

This rearrangement joins TRBV5-1 to TRBJ1-1, with 9 positions matching TRBD1. This CDR3 region has 14 residues. Germline V gene sequence: CDR1 SGHRS, CDR2 YFSETQ. V trimming: 3 bases; J trimming: 7 bases; junction bases outside the gene matches: 7. This chain's CDR3 is CASSSPGTGCEAFF. In DNA form, the CDR3 reads TGCGCCAGCAGCTCTCCCGGGACAGGGTGTGAAGCTTTCTTT.

This sequence joins TRBV5-1 and TRBJ2-7; D is unclear. With 7 bases removed from V and 6 bases from J, the gap between germline ends came to 11 bases. CDR1 SGHRS and CDR2 YFSETQ come from the germline V gene. There are 11 residues in the CDR3. The CDR3, as DNA: TGCGCCAGCGGAAGCCTAGGCGAGCAGTACTTC. Its translation is CASGSLGEQYF. Drawing the rest from reference TRBV5-1 and TRBJ2-7, the complete variable domain is KAGVTQTPRYLIKTRGQQVTLSCSPISGHRSVSWYQQTPGQGLQFLFEYFSETQRNKGNFPGRFSGRQFSNSRSEMNVSTLELGDSALYLCASGSLGEQYFGPGTRLTVT.

The chain joins TRBV14 to TRBJ2-5; D is perhaps TRBD2 (5 bases). Germline CDR1 SGHDN, CDR2 FVKESK. Trimming pared 1 base from V and 2 bases from J, leaving 17 bases between. The CDR3 is made up of 17 amino acids. The DNA for the CDR3 is TGTGCCAGCAGCCAAGGGAGGTCTAGCCCTCGTCAAGAGACCCAGTACTTC. This gives the protein CASSQGRSSPRQETQYF.

The J gene is TRBJ2-5, the V gene TRBV6-4; 8 nucleotides align to TRBD1. The CDR3 consists of 15 residues. Germline V gene data show CDR1 as MRHNA and CDR2 as SNTAGT. Trimming cost V 5 bases and J 2 bases; bases outside gene matches: 7. The CDR3 loop is CASSRAGGNQETQYF. CDR3 nucleotides: TGTGCCAGCAGTCGGGCAGGGGGCAATCAAGAGACCCAGTACTTC.

The chain is built from TRBV28 and TRBJ1-1; D unclear. Trimming shortened V by 5 bases and J by 0 bases, and 10 bases separated the two germline ends. Germline V gives CDR1 MDHEN, CDR2 SYDVKM. This CDR3 spans 14 amino acids. CDR3 nucleotide sequence: TGTGCCAGCAGTAAGGAGTTCATGAACACTGAAGCTTTCTTT. It yields the protein CASSKEFMNTEAFF.

J is TRBJ1-3 and V is TRBV6-6; D is undetermined. Germline values: CDR1 MNHNY, CDR2 SVGAGI (reference sequence). This CDR3 has 12 amino acids. The V end lost 2 bases, the J end lost 4 bases, and 3 bases lay between the germline ends. The CDR3 reads CASSYLGNTIYF. The CDR3 DNA is TGTGCCAGCAGTTACCTGGGAAACACCATATATTTT.

The chain couples TRBV7-7 to TRBJ2-5, with a tentative D call TRBD2 (6 bases). Per the germline V gene, CDR1 is SSHAT and CDR2 is FNYEAQ (reference sequence). This CDR3 region has 15 residues. CDR3 in DNA: TGTGCTAGCGGCATGGGACTGGGAATACAAGAGACCCAGTACTTC. Amino acid sequence: CASGMGLGIQETQYF.

The chain carries TRBV11-2 and TRBJ1-1; D unresolved. Per germline, CDR1 SGHAT and CDR2 FQNNGV. V was clipped by 2 bases and J by 0 bases, with 13 bases between them. CDR3 size: 16 residues. In nucleotides, the CDR3 is TGTGCCAGCAGCTTATTCAGAGCGCCTATGAACACTGAAGCTTTCTTT. Its protein is CASSLFRAPMNTEAFF.

The chain uses TRBV9 and TRBJ2-7; 10 bases line up with TRBD2. With V trimmed by 1 base and J by 5 bases, 9 bases remained unmatched. CDR1 is SGDLS, CDR2 YYNGEE, per germline. CDR3 length: 16 residues. The CDR3 is CASSVSAGGSPHEQYF. The CDR3 region has the DNA TGTGCCAGCAGCGTATCAGCGGGAGGGTCCCCCCACGAGCAGTACTTC. Full variable domain (remainder filled in from reference TRBV9 and TRBJ2-7): DSGVTQTPKHLITATGQRVTLRCSPRSGDLSVYWYQQSLDQGLQFLIQYYNGEERAKGNILERFSAQQFPDLHSELNLSSLELGDSALYFCASSVSAGGSPHEQYFGPGTRLTVT.

The rearrangement uses TRBV6-6 and TRBJ1-4; unclear D gene. Germline V CDR1 and CDR2: MNHNY, SVGAGI (reference sequence). The V end lost 6 bases, the J end lost 8 bases, and 13 bases lay between the germline ends. The CDR3 loop spans 13 amino acids. The CDR3 reads CASSQAPREKLFF. The DNA of the CDR3 is TGTGCCAGCAGCCAAGCCCCCCGCGAAAAACTGTTTTTT.

This rearrangement joins TRBV28 to TRBJ1-5; D not resolved. From germline, CDR1 is MDHEN and CDR2 SYDVKM. The CDR3 totals 16 residues. Trimming cost V 4 bases and J 0 bases, with 13 bases left between them. This CDR3 reads CASSSLTQYSNQPQHF. CDR3 in DNA: TGTGCCAGCAGTTCTTTAACACAGTATAGCAATCAGCCCCAGCATTTT.

This chain connects TRBV2 to TRBJ1-1, with 12 bases fitting TRBD1. Germline CDR1 SNHLY, CDR2 FYNNEI. Trimming cost V 8 bases and J 3 bases; bases outside gene matches: 4. This CDR3 is 14 amino acids long. The DNA for the CDR3 is TGTGCCAGCGGGGGACAGGGGGCCTACACTGAAGCTTTCTTT. Protein: CASGGQGAYTEAFF.

The chain employs TRBV6-5 and TRBJ1-5, with no clear D. The germline V gene has CDR1 MNHEY and CDR2 SVGAGI. The CDR3 is 15 residues long. Between the trimmed V and J ends, which lost 4 bases and 3 bases, there was a span of 13 bases. The CDR3 coding sequence is TGTGCCAGCAGTTCTCGTGGGCCGATCAATCAGCCCCAGCATTTT. Amino acid sequence: CASSSRGPINQPQHF.

J is TRBJ2-1 and V is TRBV5-1, with D possibly being TRBD1 (5 bases). Germline V gene sequence: CDR1 SGHRS, CDR2 YFSETQ. With 4 bases removed from V and 5 bases from J, the gap between germline ends came to 10 bases. The CDR3 has 13 residues. The CDR3 nucleotides are TGCGCCAGCAGCATTAGACAGAACAATGAGCAGTTCTTC. Translating it yields CASSIRQNNEQFF.

This chain joins TRBV5-1 and TRBJ2-1; 7 positions match TRBD1. The CDR3 sequence is 14 residues long. With 5 bases clipped from V and 3 bases from J, the junction kept 5 bases outside the gene matches. The germline V gene has CDR1 SGHRS and CDR2 YFSETQ. The CDR3 reads CASRRGGDYNEQFF. The CDR3 DNA follows: TGCGCCAGCAGACGAGGGGGCGACTACAATGAGCAGTTCTTC. The full variable domain, with the rest looked up from reference TRBV5-1 and TRBJ2-1, is KAGVTQTPRYLIKTRGQQVTLSCSPISGHRSVSWYQQTPGQGLQFLFEYFSETQRNKGNFPGRFSGRQFSNSRSEMNVSTLELGDSALYLCASRRGGDYNEQFFGPGTRLTVL.

The gene calls are TRBV2 and TRBJ2-7; D call uncertain. CDR3 size: 14 residues. The V gene lost 7 bases and the J gene lost 2 bases, with 15 bases spanning the gap. Looked up from germline, CDR1 is SNHLY and CDR2 is FYNNEI. CDR3 loop: CASTIIDKPYEQYF. CDR3 nucleotide sequence: TGTGCCAGCACTATAATCGACAAACCCTACGAGCAGTACTTC.

The chain uses TRBV7-2 and TRBJ1-5; TRBD1 is a possible D gene (5 bases). Trimming left V 1 base short and J 7 bases short, with 8 bases between. This CDR3 has 13 amino acids. The germline CDR1 and CDR2 sequences are SGHTA and FQGNSA. Here the CDR3 DNA reads TGTGCCAGCAGCTTAGGGCAGGGCCAGCCCCAGCATTTT. Translation: CASSLGQGQPQHF. Together with reference TRBV7-2 and TRBJ1-5, the CDR3 gives the full variable domain: GAGVSQSPSNKVTEKGKDVELRCDPISGHTALYWYRQSLGQGLEFLIYFQGNSAPDKSGLPSDRFSAERTGGSVSTLTIQRTQQEDSAVYLCASSLGQGQPQHFGDGTRLSIL.

This sequence joins TRBV7-9 and TRBJ2-7; 13 bases agree with TRBD2. The CDR3 is 19 residues long. Losses at the gene ends were 5 bases for V and 6 bases for J; bases not matched to a gene: 19. CDR1 and CDR2 from the germline V gene are SEHNR and FQNEAQ (reference sequence). In DNA, the CDR3 is TGTGCCAGCAGCCGCACCAGGGGACTAGCGGGGACGTGGGATACCGAGCAGTACTTC. It yields the protein CASSRTRGLAGTWDTEQYF. The variable domain in full, with the rest retrieved from reference TRBV7-9 and TRBJ2-7, is DTGVSQNPRHKITKRGQNVTFRCDPISEHNRLYWYRQTLGQGPEFLTYFQNEAQLEKSRLLSDRFSAERPKGSFSTLEIQRTEQGDSAMYLCASSRTRGLAGTWDTEQYFGPGTRLTVT.

The chain uses TRBV9 and TRBJ2-3, with 11 bases matching TRBD2. Germline V gives CDR1 SGDLS, CDR2 YYNGEE. The CDR3 has 15 amino acids. The V and J ends lost 3 bases and 6 bases, in that order; junction bases with no gene match: 6. The CDR3 reads CASSAYGTSGDTQYF. In nucleotides, the CDR3 is TGTGCCAGCAGCGCCTACGGGACTAGCGGTGATACGCAGTATTTT.

This chain joins TRBV27 and TRBJ1-3; TRBD1 matches 7 bases. The V and J ends lost 6 bases and 0 bases, in that order; junction bases with no gene match: 5. This CDR3 is 15 amino acids long. CDR1 is MNHEY and CDR2 is SMNVEV in the germline V gene (reference sequence). The CDR3 protein is CASSWRGLSGNTIYF. DNA for the CDR3: TGTGCCAGCAGCTGGAGGGGGCTCTCTGGAAACACCATATATTTT.

This chain's CDR3 is CASSLQRGGRETQYF. CDR3 in DNA: TGTGCCAGCAGTTTACAGCGGGGGGGCCGGGAGACCCAGTACTTC. The rearrangement uses TRBV27 and TRBJ2-5; TRBD2 agrees at 10 bases. This CDR3 comprises 15 residues. V gave up 2 bases and J gave up 5 bases; unmatched junction bases: 5. Per germline, CDR1 MNHEY and CDR2 SMNVEV (reference sequence).

This chain joins TRBV29-1 and TRBJ2-7; D is undetermined. V was pared by 1 base and J by 4 bases, with 8 bases between. The CDR3 contains 12 residues. CDR1 is SQVTM, CDR2 ANQGSEA, per germline. CDR3 nucleotides: TGCAGCGTTGAAGGCGACTCGTACGAGCAGTACTTC. Translation: CSVEGDSYEQYF.

This chain joins TRBV6-6 and TRBJ2-7, with TRBD1 as a possible D gene (7 bases). CDR3 length equals 16 residues. In germline, CDR1 is MNHNY, CDR2 SVGAGI (reference sequence). Trimming removed 0 bases from V and 2 bases from J, with 14 bases in between. This CDR3 reads CASSYSVSGGTYEQYF. DNA for the CDR3: TGTGCCAGCAGTTACTCAGTTTCAGGGGGGACCTACGAGCAGTACTTC.

This chain connects TRBV27 to TRBJ1-6; the match to TRBD1 covers 9 bases. The CDR3 is 19 residues long. With V trimmed by 6 bases and J by 4 bases, 16 bases remained unmatched. Germline V gene data show CDR1 as MNHEY and CDR2 as SMNVEV (reference sequence). The CDR3 protein is CASRGHRTGDIGYNSPLHF. The DNA for the CDR3 is TGTGCCAGCAGGGGCCACCGGACAGGGGATATCGGTTATAATTCACCCCTCCACTTT.

Only a few counts were recorded for this clone. The J gene is TRBJ1-3, the V gene TRBV2; D call uncertain. The CDR3 runs to 15 residues. In germline, CDR1 is SNHLY, CDR2 FYNNEI. V lost 1 base, J lost 4 bases, and 11 bases lay in between. This chain's CDR3 is CASSEGRVSGNTIYF. The CDR3 DNA is TGTGCCAGCAGTGAAGGGAGGGTCTCGGGAAACACCATATATTTT.

V and J are TRBV5-8 and TRBJ1-5; perhaps TRBD1 as D (6 bases). The CDR3 contains 15 residues. Germline assignment: CDR1 SGHTS and CDR2 YDEGEE. V was shortened by 4 bases and J by 7 bases, with 18 bases between the two germline ends. The chain's CDR3 is CASSLGTKRGQPQHF. Written as DNA, the CDR3 is TGTGCCAGCAGCCTTGGGACAAAACGAGGACAGCCCCAGCATTTT.

The chain couples TRBV20-1 to TRBJ2-1, with D tentatively TRBD1 (6 bases). The CDR3 extends over 11 amino acids. Germline CDR1 is DFQATT and CDR2 is SNEGSKA (reference sequence). The CDR3 loop is CRAGQYNEQFF. The CDR3 coding sequence is TGCAGAGCCGGACAGTATAATGAGCAGTTCTTC.

The genes are TRBV28 and TRBJ2-6; D gene ambiguous. CDR3 size: 15 residues. The germline V gene encodes CDR1 MDHEN and CDR2 SYDVKM. V was trimmed by 7 bases and J by 0 bases, leaving 10 bases between them. CDR3 nucleotide sequence: TGTGCCAGCACGGGTTCATCCTCTGGGGCCAACGTCCTGACTTTC. This sequence encodes CASTGSSSGANVLTF.

Comments on this clone: At one end, the junction sequence differs from germline, possibly due to a read error. At the DNA level, this CDR3 is encoded by other sequences in the same sample as well. This sequence joins TRBV7-7 and TRBJ1-1, with D unresolved. The CDR3 consists of 13 residues. Germline V lookup: CDR1 SSHAT, CDR2 FNYEAQ (reference sequence). CDR3 loop: CASSLSPDTEAFF. CDR3 nucleotides: TGTGCTAGCAGCTTGTCCCCTGACACTGAAGCTTTCTTT.